These 13 T cell receptor beta chains originate from one sample sequenced in a study of CD8 T cells in Susac syndrome. The authors reverse transcribed roughly 0.5 to 1 ug RNA with random hexamers. Each CDR3 protein is one row after TCRdb ran MiXCR on the immunoSEQ multiplex PCR reads. The sample shows about 66,000 distinct CDR3 sequences, about 94% of them seen only once. The sample was CD8+ T cells from PBMCs. The receptor set was obtained from a human donor with multiple sclerosis.

The chain uses TRBV7-9 and TRBJ2-3, with D unclear. V lost 0 bases to trimming and J lost 4 bases, with 2 bases between them. The CDR3 is made up of 12 amino acids. CDR1 and CDR2 from the germline V gene are SEHNR and FQNEAQ (reference sequence). The CDR3 DNA sequence: TGTGCCAGCAGCTTAGCAGCAGATACGCAGTATTTT. Its translation is CASSLAADTQYF.

This chain uses TRBV27 with TRBJ2-1; TRBD2 aligns across 7 bases. CDR3 size: 16 residues. Unmatched junction bases numbered 4, after V lost 1 base and J lost 1 base. Germline CDR1 MNHEY, CDR2 SMNVEV (reference sequence). The CDR3 DNA reads as TGTGCCAGCAGTTTATTCGTCGGGGGGTCCTACAATGAGCAGTTCTTC. It specifies CASSLFVGGSYNEQFF.

This clonotype turned up a few times. The J gene is TRBJ2-7, the V gene TRBV29-1, with TRBD1 matching over 10 bases. CDR1 and CDR2 (germline): SQVTM, ANQGSEA. This CDR3 spans 12 amino acids. With 7 bases clipped from V and 5 bases from J, the junction kept 5 bases outside the gene matches. The CDR3 nucleotides read TGCAGCGCGAGGGGACAGGGGCACGAGCAGTACTTC. This sequence encodes CSARGQGHEQYF.

The chain recombines TRBV15 with TRBJ1-2, with 9 nucleotides matching TRBD1. From germline, CDR1 is LNHNV and CDR2 YYDKDF (reference sequence). V lost 4 bases and J lost 5; bases outside the gene matches: 5. This CDR3 has 14 residues. The CDR3 sequence is CATSTGGTGYGYTF. CDR3 DNA sequence: TGTGCCACCAGCACCGGTGGGACAGGGTATGGCTACACCTTC. The variable domain in full, completed from reference TRBV15 and TRBJ1-2, reads DAMVIQNPRYQVTQFGKPVTLSCSQTLNHNVMYWYQQKSSQAPKLLFHYYDKDFNNEADTPDNFQSRRPNTSFCFLDIRSPGLGDTAMYLCATSTGGTGYGYTFGSGTRLTVV.

The V and J genes are TRBV7-9 and TRBJ2-1, with D uncertain. This CDR3 spans 12 amino acids. The ends were cut back, 9 bases at V and 2 bases at J, with 8 bases in the middle. From germline, CDR1 is SEHNR and CDR2 FQNEAQ (reference sequence). DNA for the CDR3: TGTGCCAGTTCGATCCCCTACAATGAGCAGTTCTTC. It specifies CASSIPYNEQFF.

The chain links TRBV15 to TRBJ2-3; D is perhaps TRBD1 (6 bases). Looked up from germline, CDR1 is LNHNV and CDR2 is YYDKDF (reference sequence). This CDR3 is 17 amino acids long. The germline V and J ends were trimmed by 0 bases and 6 bases, with 19 bases remaining between them. The chain's CDR3 is CATSRDLLQGAQDTQYF. The CDR3 coding sequence is TGTGCCACCAGCAGAGATCTCTTACAGGGCGCACAGGATACGCAGTATTTT.

V usage is TRBV5-4 and J usage is TRBJ2-7; D is undetermined. The CDR3 runs 17 residues. Germline CDR1 is SGHNT and CDR2 is YYREEE (reference sequence). The V end lost 0 bases, the J end lost 6 bases, and 22 bases lay between the germline ends. DNA for the CDR3: TGTGCCAGCAGCTTGGGATACTTTGCCGGGTCACCAGGCGAGCAGTACTTC. Its translation is CASSLGYFAGSPGEQYF. Looking up the rest from reference TRBV5-4 and TRBJ2-7 gives the full variable domain: ETGVTQSPTHLIKTRGQQVTLRCSSQSGHNTVSWYQQALGQGPQFIFQYYREEENGRGNFPPRFSGLQFPNYSSELNVNALELDDSALYLCASSLGYFAGSPGEQYFGPGTRLTVT.

The chain couples TRBV5-6 to TRBJ2-7; the D is unclear. This CDR3 is 12 amino acids long. Trimming took off 6 bases at V and 7 bases at J, with 14 bases between the two ends. Germline V gene lookup returns CDR1 SGHDT and CDR2 YYEEEE. The CDR3 is CASTAAFGEQYF. DNA for the CDR3: TGTGCCAGCACCGCGGCTTTTGGGGAGCAGTACTTC.

The chain couples TRBV19 to TRBJ1-5; no reliable D call. Germline V gene lookup returns CDR1 LNHDA and CDR2 SQIVND (reference sequence). The ends were cut back, 3 bases at V and 0 bases at J, with 9 bases in the middle. CDR3 length equals 15 residues. The CDR3 sequence: CASSIKGYSNQPQHF. DNA for the CDR3: TGTGCCAGTAGTATCAAGGGTTATAGCAATCAGCCCCAGCATTTT.

The rearrangement uses TRBV6-2 or TRBV6-3 and TRBJ2-5; either TRBD1 or TRBD2 may supply D (5 bases each). The CDR3 has 14 residues. V lost 6 bases, J lost 3 bases, and 14 bases lay in between. The germline V gene has CDR1 MNHEY and CDR2 SVGEGT. CDR3: CASRQRDPEETQYF. The DNA of the CDR3 is TGTGCCAGCAGGCAACGGGACCCGGAAGAGACCCAGTACTTC.

The chain recombines TRBV3-1 with TRBJ2-1; 7 bases align to TRBD2. This CDR3 contains 18 residues. Losses at the gene ends were 0 bases for V and 4 bases for J; bases not matched to a gene: 12. Germline CDR1 LGHDT, CDR2 YNNKEL (reference sequence). The CDR3: CASSQEAQWVSGYNEQFF. The CDR3 bases are TGTGCCAGCAGCCAAGAGGCGCAATGGGTTAGCGGGTACAATGAGCAGTTCTTC.

This clonotype showed up just once. This sequence joins TRBV15 and TRBJ2-1; TRBD2 agrees at 12 bases. J lost 3 bases, V lost 3 bases, and 6 bases had no gene match. Germline V CDR1 and CDR2: LNHNV, YYDKDF (reference sequence). This CDR3 spans 17 amino acids. The CDR3 loop is CATSSTSGGTFYNEQFF. The CDR3 DNA reads TGTGCCACCAGCAGTACTAGCGGGGGGACTTTCTACAATGAGCAGTTCTTC.

The CDR3: CAWTASGGLRETQYF. CDR3 in DNA: TGTGCCTGGACGGCTAGCGGGGGCCTTCGGGAGACCCAGTACTTC. The J gene is TRBJ2-5, the V gene TRBV30; 10 bases match TRBD2. The CDR3 consists of 15 residues. Trimming took 4 bases from V and 5 from J; bases not matched to a gene: 10. Germline V gives CDR1 GTSNPN, CDR2 SVGIG (reference sequence). Supplemented by reference TRBV30 and TRBJ2-5, the full variable domain reads SQTIHQWPATLVQPVGSPLSLECTVEGTSNPNLYWYRQAAGRGLQLLFYSVGIGQISSEVPQNLSASRPQDRQFILSSKKLLLSDSGFYLCAWTASGGLRETQYFGPGTRLLVL.